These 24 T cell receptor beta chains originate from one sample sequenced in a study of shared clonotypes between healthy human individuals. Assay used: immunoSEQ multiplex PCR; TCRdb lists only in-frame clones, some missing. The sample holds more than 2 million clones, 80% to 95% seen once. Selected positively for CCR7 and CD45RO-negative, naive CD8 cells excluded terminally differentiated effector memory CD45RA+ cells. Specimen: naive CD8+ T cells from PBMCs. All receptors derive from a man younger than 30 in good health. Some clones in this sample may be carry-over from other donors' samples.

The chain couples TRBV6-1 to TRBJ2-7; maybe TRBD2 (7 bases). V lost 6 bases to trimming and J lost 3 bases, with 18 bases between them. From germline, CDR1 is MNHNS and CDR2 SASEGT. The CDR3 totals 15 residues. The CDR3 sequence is CASRARGAGGYEQYF. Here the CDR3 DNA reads TGTGCCAGCAGGGCCCGGGGGGCTGGGGGCTACGAGCAGTACTTC.

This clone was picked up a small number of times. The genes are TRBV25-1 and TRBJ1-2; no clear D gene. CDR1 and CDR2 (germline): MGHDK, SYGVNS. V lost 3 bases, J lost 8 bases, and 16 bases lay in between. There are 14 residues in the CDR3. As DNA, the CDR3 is TGTGCCAGCAGTGACGGGCTCTACCAAGAGGGCTACACCTTC. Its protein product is CASSDGLYQEGYTF.

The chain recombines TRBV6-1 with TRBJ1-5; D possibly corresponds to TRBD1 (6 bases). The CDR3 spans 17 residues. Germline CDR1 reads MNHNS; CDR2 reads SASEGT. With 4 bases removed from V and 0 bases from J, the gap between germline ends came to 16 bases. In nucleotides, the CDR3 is TGTGCCAGCAGTGGCCCGGACAGCCTTAATAGCAATCAGCCCCAGCATTTT. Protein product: CASSGPDSLNSNQPQHF.

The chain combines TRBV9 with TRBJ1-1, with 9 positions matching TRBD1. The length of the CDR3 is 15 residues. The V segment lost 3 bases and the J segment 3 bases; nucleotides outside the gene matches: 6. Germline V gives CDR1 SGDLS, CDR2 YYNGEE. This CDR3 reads CASSETGGGDTEAFF. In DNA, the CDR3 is TGTGCCAGCAGCGAAACAGGGGGCGGGGACACTGAAGCTTTCTTT.

CDR3 bases: TGTGCCAGCAGCGATAGTTTTAGCGGGGGGGATAGCACAGATACGCAGTATTTT. Its protein product is CASSDSFSGGDSTDTQYF. V gene TRBV9 combines with J gene TRBJ2-3, with TRBD2 identical over 11 bases. With V trimmed by 3 bases and J by 0 bases, 9 bases remained unmatched. The length of the CDR3 is 18 residues. Germline V gives CDR1 SGDLS, CDR2 YYNGEE.

The CDR3 sequence is CASSLDYRGTQYF. CDR3 bases: TGTGCCAGCAGCTTAGATTATCGGGGGACCCAGTACTTC. The V gene is TRBV7-6, the J gene TRBJ2-5; tentatively, D is TRBD2 (5 bases). The CDR3 has 13 amino acids. Trimming removed 1 base at V and 7 bases at J, with 10 bases between. Per the germline V gene, CDR1 is SGHVS and CDR2 is FNYEAQ.

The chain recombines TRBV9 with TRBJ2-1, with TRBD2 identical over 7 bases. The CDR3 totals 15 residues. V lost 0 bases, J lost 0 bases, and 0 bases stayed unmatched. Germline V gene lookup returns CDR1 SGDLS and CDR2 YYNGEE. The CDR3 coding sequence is TGTGCCAGCAGCGTAGGGGAGGGCTCCTACAATGAGCAGTTCTTC. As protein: CASSVGEGSYNEQFF.

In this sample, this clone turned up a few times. The CDR3 sequence is CASSLPQRGEYEQYF. As DNA, the CDR3 is TGCGCCAGCAGCCTCCCCCAGCGGGGGGAGTACGAGCAGTACTTC. The V gene is TRBV4-1, the J gene TRBJ2-7; 9 bases agree with TRBD2. From germline, CDR1 is MGHRA and CDR2 YSYEKL. The V segment lost 4 bases and the J segment 4 bases; nucleotides outside the gene matches: 8. The CDR3 covers 15 residues.

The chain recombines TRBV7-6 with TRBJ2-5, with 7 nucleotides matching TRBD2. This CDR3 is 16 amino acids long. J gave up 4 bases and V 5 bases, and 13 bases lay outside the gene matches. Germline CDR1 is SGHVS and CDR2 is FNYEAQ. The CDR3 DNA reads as TGTGCCAGCAGCCCCATGGGGAGGGCACTAAGAGAGACCCAGTACTTC. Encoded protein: CASSPMGRALRETQYF. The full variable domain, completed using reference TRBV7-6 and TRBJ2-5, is GAGVSQSPRYKVTKRGQDVALRCDPISGHVSLYWYRQALGQGPEFLTYFNYEAQQDKSGLPNDRFSAERPEGSISTLTIQRTEQRDSAMYRCASSPMGRALRETQYFGPGTRLLVL.

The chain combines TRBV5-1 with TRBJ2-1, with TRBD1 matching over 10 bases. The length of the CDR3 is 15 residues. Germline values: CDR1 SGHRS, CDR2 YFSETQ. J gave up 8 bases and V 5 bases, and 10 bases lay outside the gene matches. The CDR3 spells CASSSFRDRGDEQFF. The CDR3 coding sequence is TGCGCCAGCAGTTCCTTCCGGGACAGGGGCGATGAGCAGTTCTTC. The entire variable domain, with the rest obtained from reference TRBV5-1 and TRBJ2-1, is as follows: KAGVTQTPRYLIKTRGQQVTLSCSPISGHRSVSWYQQTPGQGLQFLFEYFSETQRNKGNFPGRFSGRQFSNSRSEMNVSTLELGDSALYLCASSSFRDRGDEQFFGPGTRLTVL.

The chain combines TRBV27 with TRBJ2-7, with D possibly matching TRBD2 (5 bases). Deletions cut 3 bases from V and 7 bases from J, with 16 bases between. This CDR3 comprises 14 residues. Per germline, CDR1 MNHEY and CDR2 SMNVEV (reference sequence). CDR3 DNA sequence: TGTGCCAGCAGTTTGGAGGTTGAAGGGCCAGAGCAGTACTTC. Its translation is CASSLEVEGPEQYF.

DNA of the CDR3: TGTGCCAGCAGTTTCCTAGAGGGGAGGAATGGCTACACCTTC. Its protein is CASSFLEGRNGYTF. V usage is TRBV27 and J usage is TRBJ1-2; possible D gene TRBD1, 5 bases. Germline CDR1 is MNHEY and CDR2 is SMNVEV (reference sequence). This CDR3 is 14 amino acids long. Trimming cost V 3 bases and J 6 bases, with 14 bases left between them.

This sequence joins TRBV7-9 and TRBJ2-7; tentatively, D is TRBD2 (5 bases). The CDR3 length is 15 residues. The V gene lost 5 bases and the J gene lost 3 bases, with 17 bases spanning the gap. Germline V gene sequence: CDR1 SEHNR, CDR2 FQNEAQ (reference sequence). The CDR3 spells CASSRDPAPIYEQYF. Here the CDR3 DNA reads TGTGCCAGCAGCCGGGATCCGGCTCCTATCTACGAGCAGTACTTC.

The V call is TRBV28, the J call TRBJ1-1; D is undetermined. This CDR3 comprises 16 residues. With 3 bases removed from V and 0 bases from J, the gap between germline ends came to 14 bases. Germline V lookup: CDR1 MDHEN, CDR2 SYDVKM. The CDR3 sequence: CASSLRHISMNTEAFF. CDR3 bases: TGTGCCAGCAGTTTGAGACATATCAGCATGAACACTGAAGCTTTCTTT. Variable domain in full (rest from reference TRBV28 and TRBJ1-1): DVKVTQSSRYLVKRTGEKVFLECVQDMDHENMFWYRQDPGLGLRLIYFSYDVKMKEKGDIPEGYSVSREKKERFSLILESASTNQTSMYLCASSLRHISMNTEAFFGQGTRLTVV.

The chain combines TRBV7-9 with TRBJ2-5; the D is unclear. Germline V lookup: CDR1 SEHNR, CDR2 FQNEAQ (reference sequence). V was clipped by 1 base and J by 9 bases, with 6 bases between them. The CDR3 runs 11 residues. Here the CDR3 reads CASSLGEAQYF. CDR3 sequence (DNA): TGTGCCAGCAGCTTAGGAGAAGCCCAGTACTTC. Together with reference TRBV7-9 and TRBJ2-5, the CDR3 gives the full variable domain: DTGVSQNPRHKITKRGQNVTFRCDPISEHNRLYWYRQTLGQGPEFLTYFQNEAQLEKSRLLSDRFSAERPKGSFSTLEIQRTEQGDSAMYLCASSLGEAQYFGPGTRLLVL.

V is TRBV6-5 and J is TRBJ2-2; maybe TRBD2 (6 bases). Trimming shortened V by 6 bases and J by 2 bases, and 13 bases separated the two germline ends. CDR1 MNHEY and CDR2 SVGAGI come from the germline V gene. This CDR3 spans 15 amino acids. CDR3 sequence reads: CASSVLAFNTGELFF. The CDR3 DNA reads TGTGCCAGCAGCGTACTAGCTTTTAACACCGGGGAGCTGTTTTTT.

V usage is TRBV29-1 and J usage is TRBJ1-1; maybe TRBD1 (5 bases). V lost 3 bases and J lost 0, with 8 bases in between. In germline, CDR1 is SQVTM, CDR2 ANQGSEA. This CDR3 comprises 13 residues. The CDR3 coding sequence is TGCAGCGTTGACAGGGCTATGAACACTGAAGCTTTCTTT. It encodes CSVDRAMNTEAFF.

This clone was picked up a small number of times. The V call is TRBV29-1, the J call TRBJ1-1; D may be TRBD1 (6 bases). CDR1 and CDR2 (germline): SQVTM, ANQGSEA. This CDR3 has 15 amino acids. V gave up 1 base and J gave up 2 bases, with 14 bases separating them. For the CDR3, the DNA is TGCAGCGTTGAAGGCCGGGACACCCGAAACACTGAAGCTTTCTTT. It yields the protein CSVEGRDTRNTEAFF.

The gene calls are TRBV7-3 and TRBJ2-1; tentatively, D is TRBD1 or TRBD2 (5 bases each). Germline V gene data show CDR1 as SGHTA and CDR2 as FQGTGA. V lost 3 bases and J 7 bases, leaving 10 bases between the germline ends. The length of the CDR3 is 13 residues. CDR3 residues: CASSFPGANEQFF. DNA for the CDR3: TGTGCCAGCAGCTTCCCCGGGGCGAATGAGCAGTTCTTC.

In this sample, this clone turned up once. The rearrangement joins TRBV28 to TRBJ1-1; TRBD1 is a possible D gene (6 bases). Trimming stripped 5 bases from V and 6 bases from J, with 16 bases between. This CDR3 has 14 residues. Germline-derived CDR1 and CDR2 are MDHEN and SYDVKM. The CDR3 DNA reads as TGTGCCAGCAGTACAAGGACAGATTCGGCTGAAGCTTTCTTT. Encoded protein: CASSTRTDSAEAFF. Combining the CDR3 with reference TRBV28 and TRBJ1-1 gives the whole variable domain DVKVTQSSRYLVKRTGEKVFLECVQDMDHENMFWYRQDPGLGLRLIYFSYDVKMKEKGDIPEGYSVSREKKERFSLILESASTNQTSMYLCASSTRTDSAEAFFGQGTRLTVV.

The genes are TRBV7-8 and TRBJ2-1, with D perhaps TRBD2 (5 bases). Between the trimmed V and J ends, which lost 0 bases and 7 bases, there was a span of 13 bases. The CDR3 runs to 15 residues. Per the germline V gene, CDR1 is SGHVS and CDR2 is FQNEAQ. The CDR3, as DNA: TGTGCCAGCAGCTTAGCGGCTAGCTTTTTAAATGAGCAGTTCTTC. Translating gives CASSLAASFLNEQFF.

In nucleotides, the CDR3 is TGTGCCACCAGCTCCCTGGCAGGGGTCCCTTATGGCTACACCTTC. Translating gives CATSSLAGVPYGYTF. This chain uses TRBV15 with TRBJ1-2, with D perhaps matching TRBD1 (6 bases). Germline V lookup: CDR1 LNHNV, CDR2 YYDKDF (reference sequence). With 5 bases removed from V and 5 bases from J, the gap between germline ends came to 18 bases. The CDR3 is 15 residues long.

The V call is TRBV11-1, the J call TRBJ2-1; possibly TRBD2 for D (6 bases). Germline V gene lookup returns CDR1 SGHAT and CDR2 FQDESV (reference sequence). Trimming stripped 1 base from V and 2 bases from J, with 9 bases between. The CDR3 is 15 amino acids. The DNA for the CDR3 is TGTGCCAGCAGCTTAGGCGGGACCGCCTACAATGAGCAGTTCTTC. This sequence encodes CASSLGGTAYNEQFF.

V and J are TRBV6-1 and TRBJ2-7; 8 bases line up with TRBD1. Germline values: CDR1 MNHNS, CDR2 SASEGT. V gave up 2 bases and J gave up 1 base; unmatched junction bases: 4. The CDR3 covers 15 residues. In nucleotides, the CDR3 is TGTGCCAGCAGTGAAAAAGGACAGGGATCCTACGAGCAGTACTTC. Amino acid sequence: CASSEKGQGSYEQYF.